The T cell receptor beta chain under discussion was sequenced for a study of cytomegalovirus exposure and HLA in healthy donors. In this sample, this clone turned up a few times. Its antigen is not identified. The CDR3 contains 15 residues. In germline, CDR1 is SGHVS, CDR2 FNYEAQ. The ends were cut back, 5 bases at V and 5 bases at J, with 15 bases in the middle. 13 Jbeta primers and 60 Vbeta primers were used for the PCR. The assay was immunoSEQ multiplex PCR, and TCRdb's table has in-frame clones only and misses some. The sample comprises about 94,000 clones, roughly 75% of which are singletons, and 0.76% rests with the top ten. Overall study findings and caveats: Roughly uniform depth of sequencing across donors was assumed in presence/absence analyses.

The sequencing input was PBMCs. The V gene is TRBV7-6, the J gene TRBJ1-4; D is undetermined. This TCR derives from an older woman in good health and CMV-seronegative. DNA of the CDR3: TGTGCCAGCAGCCCCACAGTGTCAGTAAATGAAAAACTGTTTTTT. It yields the protein CASSPTVSVNEKLFF. The full variable domain, with the rest looked up from reference TRBV7-6 and TRBJ1-4, is GAGVSQSPRYKVTKRGQDVALRCDPISGHVSLYWYRQALGQGPEFLTYFNYEAQQDKSGLPNDRFSAERPEGSISTLTIQRTEQRDSAMYRCASSPTVSVNEKLFFGSGTQLSVL.